The rows below give T cell receptor beta chains drawn from one sample of a study of shared clonotypes between healthy human individuals. Using immunoSEQ multiplex PCR, the repertoire was profiled, and TCRdb retains in-frame clones only, with some absent. The repertoire has millions of clones, less than 95% of them found once; the top ten carry approximately 1.2%. Sequenced input: naive CD8+ T cells sorted from blood. These receptors were taken from a man aged 18 to 29 in good health. Each CDR3 is given with its conserved first and last residue. Fields, in order: J gene, V gene, CDR3 protein.

>TRBJ2-7|TRBV5-6
CASSFGQGHEQYF
>TRBJ2-3|TRBV10-3
CAISGGTSATDTQYF
>TRBJ1-5|TRBV7-8
CASSLWAVDYSNQPQHF
>TRBJ1-2|TRBV7-9
CASSPGQGNYGYTF
>TRBJ2-5|TRBV5-1
CASSYGAQPGETQYF
>TRBJ2-6|TRBV11-2
CASSLDYSSGANVLTF
>TRBJ1-2|TRBV5-4
CASSFGGTGTGRDYTF
>TRBJ2-5|TRBV11-2
CASSRTVRYQETQYF
>TRBJ1-1|TRBV28
CASSLRETEAFF
>TRBJ2-7|TRBV6-1
CAIERTDSYEQYF
>TRBJ2-5|TRBV9
CASSVAGLAGEETQYF
>TRBJ2-7|TRBV4-1
CASSPRTGSSYEQYF
>TRBJ1-2|TRBV7-9
CASQMTQGDGYGYTF
>TRBJ2-7|TRBV28
CASSQGLITYEQYF
>TRBJ2-7|TRBV27
CASRTGGWSYEQYF
>.|TRBV2
CASSVGGRKGDEQFF
>TRBJ1-5|TRBV19
CASSVTQHQPQHF
>TRBJ2-7|TRBV5-1
CASSYGDSYEQYF
>TRBJ2-1|TRBV4-1
CASSPGTTSYNEQFF
>TRBJ2-2|TRBV4-1
CASSQYGTPNTGELFF
>TRBJ2-1|TRBV9
CASSPLAAGVGDEQFF
>TRBJ2-1|TRBV11-1
CASSLRLAGGISYNEQFF
>TRBJ1-2|TRBV4-3
CASSQVTDDTDYGYTF
>TRBJ2-5|TRBV2
CASRALAEQETQYF
>TRBJ2-5|TRBV5-1
CASSSPLAGYQETQYF
>TRBJ2-7|TRBV4-3
CASSQDLPGLGGPYEQYF
>TRBJ1-2|TRBV7-3
CASSFGQGDYGYTF
>TRBJ1-5|TRBV5-6
CASSLSAYSNQPQHF
>TRBJ1-2|TRBV19
CASSTQFIGASANYGYTF
>TRBJ2-7|TRBV4-1
CASSQESPAEQYF
>TRBJ2-2|TRBV10-3
CAINEGGSTGELFF
>TRBJ2-7|TRBV4-3
CASSQELTGPEVNEQYF
>TRBJ2-2|TRBV7-8
CASSYGLAGFIAGELFF
>TRBJ2-7|TRBV4-1
CASSQTEGGEQYF
>TRBJ2-1|TRBV7-9
CASSSTSSYEQFF
>TRBJ2-7|TRBV4-1
CASSHPGSYEQYF
>TRBJ2-7|TRBV27
CASSSFSGRTYEQYF
>TRBJ1-4|TRBV11-2
CASSPGQYEKLFF
>TRBJ2-7|TRBV5-1
CASSYRTSGSSGEQYF
>TRBJ2-2|TRBV27
CASRVGTGELFF
>TRBJ1-2|TRBV5-4
CASSHMGGADGYTF
>TRBJ1-1|TRBV4-3
CASSPHSGLEAFF
>TRBJ2-7|TRBV5-6
CASTLQWSEQYF
>TRBJ2-2|TRBV5-4
CASSLPHTGELFF
>TRBJ1-4|TRBV30
CAWSSGDEKLFF
>TRBJ2-5|TRBV10-3
CAISESDRGETQYF
>TRBJ1-5|TRBV27
CASSLSGQGIQSNQPQHF
>TRBJ1-2|TRBV27
CASSSNDNYGYTF
>TRBJ2-7|TRBV4-3
CASSQDGGLAGVEQYF
>TRBJ2-7|TRBV19
CASSIQGLAYEQYF
>TRBJ2-7|TRBV7-2
CASSSLRNYEQYF
>TRBJ2-3|TRBV9
CASSGGGDTDTQYF
>TRBJ2-3|TRBV25-1
CASSPGLAGGETDTQYF
>TRBJ1-2|TRBV19
CASTTGGDILYGYTF